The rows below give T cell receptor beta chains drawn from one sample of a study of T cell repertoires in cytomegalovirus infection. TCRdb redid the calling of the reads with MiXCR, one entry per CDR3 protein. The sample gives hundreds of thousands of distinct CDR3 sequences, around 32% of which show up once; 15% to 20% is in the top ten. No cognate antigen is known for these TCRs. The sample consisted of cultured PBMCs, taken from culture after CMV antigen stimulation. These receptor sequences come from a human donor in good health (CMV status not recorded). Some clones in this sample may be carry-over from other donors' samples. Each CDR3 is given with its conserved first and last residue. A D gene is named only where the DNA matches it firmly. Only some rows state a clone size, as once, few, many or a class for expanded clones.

CDR3nt: TGTGCCAGCAGCCCTCGACTAGCGGCTAGCACAGATACGCAGTATTTT
CDR3aa: CASSPRLAASTDTQYF
d_gene: TRBD2
abundance: once
v_gene: TRBV5-4
j_gene: TRBJ2-3

CDR3nt: TGCGCCAGCAGCCCGACAGGGCTAAGGGAGCAGTACTTC
CDR3aa: CASSPTGLREQYF
d_gene: TRBD1
abundance: .
v_gene: TRBV4-3
j_gene: TRBJ2-7

CDR3nt: TGTGCCAGCAGCTTCGGGCGGGTGGAGGCCGACTACACCTTC
CDR3aa: CASSFGRVEADYTF
d_gene: .
abundance: .
v_gene: TRBV13
j_gene: TRBJ1-2

CDR3nt: TGTGCCAGCAGCCCTGACAGGGGCTATAACACCGGGGAGCTGTTTTTT
CDR3aa: CASSPDRGYNTGELFF
d_gene: TRBD1
abundance: .
v_gene: TRBV6-2/TRBV6-3
j_gene: TRBJ2-2

CDR3nt: TGCAGTGCTAGAGATCAGCCGGTGGTGACTGAAGCTTTCTTT
CDR3aa: CSARDQPVVTEAFF
d_gene: .
abundance: .
v_gene: TRBV20-1
j_gene: TRBJ1-1

CDR3nt: TGTGCCAGCAGCTTAGTAGGGGGTCCATCCGGTATCACCTACGAGCAGTACTTC
CDR3aa: CASSLVGGPSGITYEQYF
d_gene: .
abundance: few
v_gene: TRBV7-9
j_gene: TRBJ2-7

CDR3nt: TGTGCCAGCAGCTTCAGGGGAGGCACTGGAAACACCATATATTTT
CDR3aa: CASSFRGGTGNTIYF
d_gene: .
abundance: many
v_gene: TRBV7-2
j_gene: TRBJ1-3

CDR3nt: TGTGCCAGCAGCCGGGACAGGGTCACCGGGGAGCTGTTTTTT
CDR3aa: CASSRDRVTGELFF
d_gene: TRBD1
abundance: many
v_gene: TRBV6-1
j_gene: TRBJ2-2

CDR3nt: TGCGCCAGCAGCTTGCTAGGCCCCGGGGGCACCGGGGAGCTGTTTTTT
CDR3aa: CASSLLGPGGTGELFF
d_gene: .
abundance: .
v_gene: TRBV5-1
j_gene: TRBJ2-2

CDR3nt: TGTGCCAGCAGCTTGGCCGCAGCGGACCGGGGAAACACCATATATTTT
CDR3aa: CASSLAAADRGNTIYF
d_gene: .
abundance: .
v_gene: TRBV5-5
j_gene: TRBJ1-3

CDR3nt: TGTGCCAGCAGCTTCGCCGGGACAGGGGGCAATAGTCAGCCCCAGCATTTT
CDR3aa: CASSFAGTGGNSQPQHF
d_gene: TRBD1
abundance: few
v_gene: TRBV7-2
j_gene: TRBJ1-5